This T cell receptor (beta chain) originates from a study of cytomegalovirus exposure and HLA in healthy donors. Comments on this clone: Antigen: not known.

Deletions cut 3 bases from V and 6 bases from J, with 12 bases between. The CDR3 is made up of 13 amino acids. Germline values: CDR1 SGHTA, CDR2 FQGTGA. In the PCR, 60 Vbeta and 13 Jbeta primers were used. The protocol was immunoSEQ multiplex PCR, while the TCRdb copy is restricted to in-frame clones and leaves out a portion. There are tens of thousands of clones in the sample; 70% to 80% occur only once, and under 3.5% lies in the top ten. Study-level points and caveats: Among TCR beta chains of equal frequency, HLA-associated ones were more clonally expanded in a later analysis. A classifier reportedly called cytomegalovirus status with high sensitivity and specificity. Later on, a genetic analysis was performed. It linked a missense variant in DCLRE1C with V- and J-gene trimming of TCR beta.

The clonotype comes from a man aged 18-30 years in good health and CMV-seronegative. Sequencing was done on a sample of PBMCs. The genes are TRBV7-3 and TRBJ2-7; the D is unclear. The CDR3 nucleotides read TGTGCCAGCAGCTTGGTAGCTGCCACCGAGCAGTACTTC. The encoded protein is CASSLVAATEQYF.